The 25 T cell receptor beta chains below all came from one sample that was sequenced in a study of monozygotic twins with inflammatory bowel disease. TCRdb reprocessed the 5' RACE reads and keeps a single row for each CDR3 protein, giving no DNA. The listing contains more than 110,000 distinct CDR3 sequences. Material: blood. These receptors originate from a human donor with ulcerative colitis or Crohn's disease, or a healthy co-twin of an affected twin (not recorded which).

The chain recombines TRBV5-1 with TRBJ2-7. The germline V gene has CDR1 SGHRS and CDR2 YFSETQ. The CDR3 covers 12 residues. The CDR3 region is CASSWSTREQYF.

The rearrangement uses TRBV12-3 or TRBV12-4 and TRBJ2-2; as DNA is missing, the TRBD1 call by TCRdb cannot be tested. The CDR3 contains 17 residues. The CDR3 reads CASSPIPGTGNTGELFF.

The V call is TRBV3-1, the J call TRBJ2-7; TCRdb returns TRBD1, unconfirmable since there is no DNA. CDR3 length equals 15 residues. The V gene's germline CDR1 is LGHDT and CDR2 YNNKEL (reference sequence). Here the CDR3 reads CASSRSAAKGYEQYF.

The chain is built from TRBV15 and TRBJ1-4. The CDR3 extends over 15 amino acids. The germline V gene has CDR1 LNHNV and CDR2 YYDKDF (reference sequence). CDR3 in amino acids: CATSPRAEEREKLFF.

The chain is built from TRBV7-2 and TRBJ2-5; TCRdb proposes TRBD1, but this gene call is untestable without DNA. The germline V gene encodes CDR1 SGHTA and CDR2 FQGNSA. This CDR3 contains 15 residues. The CDR3 spells CASSPKGRSQETQYF. Full variable domain (outside the CDR3, taken from reference TRBV7-2 and TRBJ2-5): GAGVSQSPSNKVTEKGKDVELRCDPISGHTALYWYRQSLGQGLEFLIYFQGNSAPDKSGLPSDRFSAERTGGSVSTLTIQRTQQEDSAVYLCASSPKGRSQETQYFGPGTRLLVL.

The chain combines TRBV11-2 with TRBJ2-2; TCRdb's assignment of TRBD1 cannot be checked, as there is no DNA. CDR1 and CDR2 (germline): SGHAT, FQNNGV. The CDR3 covers 15 residues. The CDR3 region is CASTPRGTATGELFF.

V usage is TRBV3-1 and J usage is TRBJ1-2; TCRdb calls TRBD1, which cannot be checked without DNA. The CDR3 is 15 amino acids. In germline, CDR1 is LGHDT, CDR2 YNNKEL (reference sequence). CDR3 residues: CASSLNSGGDYGYTF.

V usage is TRBV12-3 or TRBV12-4 and J usage is TRBJ1-5; TCRdb calls TRBD1, which cannot be checked without DNA. The CDR3 covers 15 residues. The CDR3 loop reads CASSLGGQYNQPQHF.

This chain joins TRBV29-1 and TRBJ1-5. The CDR3 totals 12 residues. CDR1 and CDR2 (germline): SQVTM, ANQGSEA. The CDR3: CSVEEGNQPQHF.

The CDR3 is CATSDYKTQYF. The rearrangement links TRBV24-1 to TRBJ2-5. The CDR3 runs 11 residues. Germline V lookup: CDR1 KGHDR, CDR2 SFDVKD.

The CDR3 spells CASRDPGQALEQYF. J is TRBJ2-7 and V is TRBV12-3 or TRBV12-4; TCRdb reports TRBD1, a call that lacks DNA to check it against. The CDR3 extends over 14 amino acids.

V usage is TRBV27 and J usage is TRBJ2-5; the TCRdb call, TRBD2, lacks DNA for checking. Germline V gene lookup returns CDR1 MNHEY and CDR2 SMNVEV (reference sequence). This CDR3 region has 15 residues. The CDR3 sequence is CASSSSGRAQETQYF.

The genes are TRBV25-1 and TRBJ2-3. CDR1 and CDR2 (germline): MGHDK, SYGVNS. There are 15 residues in the CDR3. The CDR3 region is CASSEGSFRTDTQYF. Complete variable domain (other parts from reference TRBV25-1 and TRBJ2-3): EADIYQTPRYLVIGTGKKITLECSQTMGHDKMYWYQQDPGMELHLIHYSYGVNSTEKGDLSSESTVSRIRTEHFPLTLESARPSHTSQYLCASSEGSFRTDTQYFGPGTRLTVL.

The chain couples TRBV5-1 to TRBJ1-1; the D call of TRBD1 rests on TCRdb alone, since no DNA is present to check it. The germline gives CDR1 SGHRS, CDR2 YFSETQ. This CDR3 spans 17 amino acids. CDR3 region: CASSLVSGPTLGTEAFF.

The CDR3 loop is CASSQGGARRETQYF. The V and J genes are TRBV4-1 and TRBJ2-5; TCRdb's D call of TRBD2 is untestable without DNA. The CDR3 totals 15 residues. Germline assignment: CDR1 MGHRA and CDR2 YSYEKL.

V and J are TRBV5-1 and TRBJ2-7; absent DNA, TCRdb's TRBD1 call cannot be checked. CDR3 size: 11 residues. Germline CDR1 and CDR2: SGHRS and YFSETQ. This CDR3 reads CASGRQYEQYF.

This chain uses TRBV15 with TRBJ1-5. CDR3 length: 15 amino acids. Germline CDR1 LNHNV, CDR2 YYDKDF (reference sequence). The CDR3 spells CATSRDRATNQPQHF.

The chain employs TRBV5-6 and TRBJ2-3. Germline V CDR1 and CDR2: SGHDT, YYEEEE. The CDR3 consists of 12 residues. The CDR3 is CASSWAQDTQYF.

Here the CDR3 reads CSATESGRAGDEQFF. V and J are TRBV20-1 and TRBJ2-1; absent DNA, TCRdb's TRBD2 call cannot be checked. CDR1 is DFQATT, CDR2 SNEGSKA, per germline (reference sequence). This CDR3 region has 15 residues.

This chain joins TRBV27 and TRBJ2-7; with no DNA, the TCRdb D assignment of TRBD1 cannot be verified. This CDR3 has 15 amino acids. Germline loops: CDR1 MNHEY, CDR2 SMNVEV (reference sequence). This CDR3 reads CASSLAGIATYEQYF.

The chain links TRBV18 to TRBJ1-1; TCRdb's D call, TRBD1, is unchecked because there is no DNA. Looked up from germline, CDR1 is KGHSH and CDR2 is LQKENI. This CDR3 comprises 15 residues. CDR3 region: CASSPLQAGNTEAFF.

The chain couples TRBV6-2 or TRBV6-3 to TRBJ2-2; TCRdb outputs TRBD2, but without DNA this stays unchecked. CDR1 MNHEY and CDR2 SVGEGT come from the germline V gene. The CDR3 covers 14 residues. CDR3 loop: CASSLRAEGGELFF.

The gene calls are TRBV7-8 and TRBJ2-7; TCRdb calls TRBD2, which cannot be checked without DNA. The CDR3 sequence is 15 residues long. The germline V gene has CDR1 SGHVS and CDR2 FQNEAQ. This CDR3 is CASSVRGLGSYEQYF.

V gene TRBV5-1 combines with J gene TRBJ2-7; the TRBD2 assignment by TCRdb is unverifiable without DNA. This CDR3 spans 17 amino acids. The germline CDR1 and CDR2 sequences are SGHRS and YFSETQ. The CDR3 reads CASSLDGRTSGIDEQYF.

The rearrangement links TRBV7-8 to TRBJ1-5; TCRdb names TRBD1, which stays unverified in the absence of DNA. CDR3 length: 13 residues. Germline lookup yields CDR1 SGHVS and CDR2 FQNEAQ. The CDR3 is CASSPQVNQPQHF. Combining the CDR3 with reference TRBV7-8 and TRBJ1-5 gives the whole variable domain GAGVSQSPRYKVAKRGQDVALRCDPISGHVSLFWYQQALGQGPEFLTYFQNEAQLDKSGLPSDRFFAERPEGSVSTLKIQRTQQEDSAVYLCASSPQVNQPQHFGDGTRLSIL.